This T cell receptor beta chain was captured in a study of shared clonotypes between healthy human individuals. This clone was seen a single time. Some clones are missing from TCRdb's copy, which holds only in-frame ones; the method was immunoSEQ multiplex PCR. The profile shows around 2.5 million clones, over 85% of them singletons. The V gene's germline CDR1 is MDHEN and CDR2 SYDVKM. The CDR3 extends over 15 amino acids. V was trimmed by 3 bases and J by 4 bases, leaving 12 bases between them. This clonotype originated in a man aged 18 to 30 in good health. Some clones in this sample may be carry-over from other donors' samples. The chain links TRBV28 to TRBJ1-4, with D possibly TRBD1 on 5 matching bases. Sequencing used naive CD4+ T cells from PBMCs. Subset denoted: CD45RA+ positively selected. CDR3 protein: CASSFRAGNNEKLFF. DNA for the CDR3: TGTGCCAGCAGTTTTAGGGCAGGGAATAATGAAAAACTGTTTTTT. Looking up the rest from reference TRBV28 and TRBJ1-4 gives the full variable domain: DVKVTQSSRYLVKRTGEKVFLECVQDMDHENMFWYRQDPGLGLRLIYFSYDVKMKEKGDIPEGYSVSREKKERFSLILESASTNQTSMYLCASSFRAGNNEKLFFGSGTQLSVL.